These T cell receptor beta chains were read from a single sample in a study of metastatic and nonmetastatic thyroid tumors. Using MiXCR, TCRdb reanalyzed the PCR reads. The sample yields under 20,000 clones, more than 20% seen once. Source material: tumor tissue. These TCRs come from a female donor with papillary thyroid cancer or a benign thyroid nodule (not recorded which). Some clones in this sample may be carry-over from other donors' samples. Both conserved end residues are part of each CDR3. The D gene is left open where the match is weak. Clone size is stated in some rows and not others, as once, few, many or a class when expanded.

V	D	size	J	CDR3	DNA
TRBV20-1	TRBD1	-	TRBJ2-7	CSARGQGATLTGFSYEQYF	TGCAGTGCTAGAGGACAGGGGGCCACTTTAACAGGATTCTCCTACGAGCAGTACTTC
TRBV6-2/TRBV6-3	TRBD2	many	TRBJ2-2	CASSYPSGRANTGELFF	TGTGCCAGCAGTTACCCTAGCGGGAGGGCAAACACCGGGGAGCTGTTTTTT
TRBV6-4	-	many	TRBJ2-6	CASSDGDSGANVLTF	TGTGCCAGCAGTGACGGTGATTCTGGGGCCAACGTCCTGACTTTC
TRBV20-1	-	many	TRBJ1-5	CSASSAALSNQPQHF	TGCAGCGCCTCCAGCGCGGCGCTTAGCAATCAGCCCCAGCATTTT
TRBV4-2	-	medium-sized	TRBJ2-7	CASSQGFGSYEQYF	TGTGCCAGCAGCCAAGGGTTCGGAAGCTACGAGCAGTACTTC
TRBV7-7	TRBD1	many	TRBJ2-5	CASSLNTGGETQYF	TGTGCTAGCAGCTTAAATACAGGGGGAGAGACCCAGTACTTC
TRBV11-1	TRBD1	once	TRBJ1-2	CASTTSSEGTGRDYGYTF	TGTGCCAGCACTACCTCGAGCGAGGGGACAGGGAGGGACTATGGCTACACCTTC
TRBV2	TRBD1	few	TRBJ1-6	CATLGQGNNSPLHF	TGTGCCACCCTAGGACAGGGGAATAATTCACCCCTCCACTTT
TRBV7-2	-	-	TRBJ2-1	CASSLEDSYNEQFF	TGTGCCAGCAGCTTAGAGGACTCCTACAATGAGCAGTTCTTC
TRBV20-1	TRBD2	few	TRBJ2-7	CSARTSGAPTSYEQYF	TGCAGTGCTAGGACCAGCGGGGCTCCCACGTCCTACGAGCAGTACTTC
TRBV5-6	TRBD1	few	TRBJ1-1	CASSLDRDRGTEAFF	TGTGCCAGCAGCTTGGACCGGGACAGGGGAACTGAAGCTTTCTTT